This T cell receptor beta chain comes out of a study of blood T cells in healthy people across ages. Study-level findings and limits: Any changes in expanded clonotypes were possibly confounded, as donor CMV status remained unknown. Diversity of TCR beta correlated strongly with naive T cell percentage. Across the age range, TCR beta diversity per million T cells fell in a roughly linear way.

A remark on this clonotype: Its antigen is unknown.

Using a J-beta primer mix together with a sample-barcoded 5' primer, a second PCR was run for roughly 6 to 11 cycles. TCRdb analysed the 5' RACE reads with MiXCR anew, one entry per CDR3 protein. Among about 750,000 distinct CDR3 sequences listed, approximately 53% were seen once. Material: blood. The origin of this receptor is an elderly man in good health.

As DNA, the CDR3 is TGTGCCAGCAGCTTAGAGACAGCTACTCGTTGGGCGTATTTT. It yields the protein CASSLETATRWAYF. The V gene is TRBV11-2, the J gene TRBJ2-3, with D possibly TRBD1 on 5 matching bases. V dropped 0 bases and J dropped 14 bases, with 18 bases sitting between them. This CDR3 region has 14 residues. Looked up from germline, CDR1 is SGHAT and CDR2 is FQNNGV. The whole variable domain, filled in from reference TRBV11-2 and TRBJ2-3, reads EAGVAQSPRYKIIEKRQSVAFWCNPISGHATLYWYQQILGQGPKLLIQFQNNGVVDDSQLPKDRFSAERLKGVDSTLKIQPAKLEDSAVYLCASSLETATRWAYFGPGTRLTVL.